The 4 T cell receptor beta chains reported below all come from one sample, sequenced in a study of cytomegalovirus exposure and HLA in healthy donors. In the PCR, 60 Vbeta and 13 Jbeta primers were used. Profiling relied on immunoSEQ multiplex PCR, and the TCRdb table lists in-frame clones only, not all of them. The table shows over 150,000 clones, with 68% occurring only once. Sequencing was performed on PBMCs. Receptors were obtained from a man between 50 and 59 years old in good health and CMV-seronegative.

The chain joins TRBV11-2 to TRBJ1-2; D remains ambiguous. The germline CDR1 and CDR2 sequences are SGHAT and FQNNGV. Trimming pared 1 base from V and 8 bases from J, leaving 11 bases between. The CDR3 sequence is 13 residues long. CDR3 in DNA: TGTGCCAGCAGCTTAGTCCCCTACGGGGGCTACACCTTC. This codes for CASSLVPYGGYTF.

V gene TRBV12-5 combines with J gene TRBJ2-7; D gene unclear. Trimming cost V 1 base and J 1 base, with 5 bases left between them. CDR1 LGHNT and CDR2 FRNRAP come from the germline V gene. The length of the CDR3 is 13 residues. CDR3 residues: CASGLGRSYEQYF. The CDR3 nucleotides read TGTGCTAGTGGTTTGGGTCGGTCCTACGAGCAGTACTTC.

This chain links TRBV4-3 with TRBJ2-7, with TRBD2 identical over 14 bases. CDR1 is LGHNA, CDR2 YSLEER, per germline. V was pared by 1 base and J by 4 bases, with 3 bases of the junction left unmatched. The CDR3 length is 16 residues. This CDR3 reads CASSQGTSGGTYEQYF. CDR3 DNA sequence: TGCGCCAGCAGCCAAGGGACTAGCGGGGGGACGTACGAGCAGTACTTC.

The V gene is TRBV7-8, the J gene TRBJ1-2; D might be TRBD1 (6 bases). This CDR3 region has 15 residues. V shed 1 base and J shed 2 bases, with 11 bases lying between them. Germline assignment: CDR1 SGHVS and CDR2 FQNEAQ. CDR3 loop: CASSLGGGGNYGYTF. The CDR3 DNA reads as TGTGCCAGCAGCTTAGGGGGAGGGGGGAACTATGGCTACACCTTC.